This is a list of T cell receptor beta chains from one sample in a study of T cell repertoires in cytomegalovirus infection. TCRdb independently ran MiXCR on the reads; one entry per CDR3 protein. The sample gives fewer than 550,000 distinct CDR3 sequences, approximately 31% of which show up once; roughly 15% is in the top ten. Sequenced: PBMCs. These receptors originate from a human donor in good health (CMV status not recorded). Some clones in this sample may be carry-over from other donors' samples. Both conserved end residues are part of each CDR3. A D gene is named only where the DNA matches it firmly. The listing skips clone size in some rows; elsewhere it reads once, few, many or a size class.

clone_size j_call v_call d_call cdr3_aa cdr3_nt
NA TRBJ1-1 TRBV5-5 NA CASSGSGVSPSEAFF TGTGCCAGCAGCGGGTCAGGGGTGTCCCCCTCTGAAGCTTTCTTT
few TRBJ1-1 TRBV25-1 NA CASSEFGTEAFF TGTGCCAGCAGTGAATTCGGCACTGAAGCTTTCTTT
NA TRBJ1-2 TRBV10-3 NA CAINPGSGGYTF TGTGCCATCAACCCAGGGTCTGGTGGCTACACCTTC
NA TRBJ2-1 TRBV7-3 NA CASSSFIGVYNEQFF TGTGCCAGCAGCTCCTTCATAGGGGTTTACAATGAGCAGTTCTTC
NA TRBJ2-7 TRBV7-9 NA CALGGPSYEQYF TGTGCCTTGGGGGGGCCTTCCTACGAGCAGTACTTC
few TRBJ2-6 TRBV14 TRBD1 CASSYGQGGPPGANVLTF TGTGCCAGCAGCTACGGACAGGGGGGACCTCCTGGGGCCAACGTCCTGACTTTC
few TRBJ1-2 TRBV6-2/TRBV6-3 NA CASSYRDRAVYGYTF TGTGCCAGCAGTTACCGCGACAGAGCGGTGTATGGCTACACCTTC
few TRBJ1-2 TRBV28 TRBD1 CASSLLGQGAGYTF TGTGCCAGCAGTTTATTGGGACAGGGGGCTGGCTACACCTTC
few TRBJ1-6 TRBV28 NA CASSPGTVNNSPLHF TGTGCCAGCAGTCCTGGGACGGTAAATAATTCACCCCTCCACTTT
NA TRBJ2-2 TRBV6-1 TRBD1 CASSTGDRVGSGELFF TGTGCCAGCAGTACAGGAGACAGGGTTGGCTCCGGGGAGCTGTTTTTT
few TRBJ2-5 TRBV9 NA CASSVEGVGEETQYF TGTGCCAGCAGCGTAGAGGGGGTTGGCGAAGAGACCCAGTACTTC
many TRBJ1-5 TRBV12-3/TRBV12-4 NA CASSRGQWNQPQHF TGTGCCAGCAGCCGCGGACAGTGGAACCAGCCCCAGCATTTT
few TRBJ2-1 TRBV20-1 TRBD2 CSAIPLAGNRIDEQFF TGCAGTGCTATACCGCTAGCGGGGAACAGGATAGATGAGCAGTTCTTC
NA TRBJ2-3 TRBV5-1 NA CASSLAGLSDTQYF TGCGCCAGCAGCTTGGCGGGCCTATCAGATACGCAGTATTTT
NA TRBJ2-1 TRBV6-2/TRBV6-3 NA CASSRLGGRSEQFF TGTGCCAGCAGTCGGCTGGGGGGGCGGAGTGAGCAGTTCTTC
NA TRBJ2-7 TRBV7-4 NA CASSFGDGEQYF TGTGCCAGCAGCTTTGGGGACGGCGAGCAGTACTTC
NA TRBJ2-7 TRBV7-2 TRBD1 CASSRPPGQGGEQYF TGTGCCAGCAGCCGGCCCCCGGGACAGGGGGGGGAGCAGTACTTC
few TRBJ1-1 TRBV7-6 NA CASSLAGRRATEAFF TGTGCCAGCAGCTTAGCGGGGCGAAGGGCCACTGAAGCTTTCTTT
few TRBJ1-1 TRBV27 TRBD1 CASSPYRTGGPMNTEAFF TGTGCCAGCAGTCCCTACCGGACAGGGGGTCCCATGAACACTGAAGCTTTCTTT
NA TRBJ2-4 TRBV5-4 TRBD1 CASSNRTGALKYF TGTGCCAGCAGCAACCGGACAGGGGCTCTGAAGTACTTC
few TRBJ2-7 TRBV13 TRBD1 CASSLQGAVVPYEQYF TGTGCCAGCAGCCTACAGGGGGCGGTGGTCCCCTACGAGCAGTACTTC
NA TRBJ2-1 TRBV5-6 TRBD2 CASSLRGGLGEQFF TGTGCCAGCAGCTTGCGGGGGGGCCTTGGTGAGCAGTTCTTC
once TRBJ2-1 TRBV7-6 NA CASSLEADYKEQFF TGTGCCAGCAGCTTAGAGGCCGACTACAAAGAGCAGTTCTTC
many TRBJ2-5 TRBV7-2 NA CASSLVGRETQYF TGTGCCAGCAGCTTGGTGGGGCGAGAGACCCAGTACTTC
NA TRBJ1-2 TRBV27 TRBD1 CASSPTGGTHGYTF TGTGCCAGCAGTCCCACAGGGGGAACCCATGGCTACACCTTC
few TRBJ1-2 TRBV28 NA CASRRGGFGYTF TGTGCCAGCAGACGAGGGGGATTTGGCTACACCTTC
NA TRBJ1-5 TRBV28 TRBD1 CASSSPQGLKSNQPQHF TGTGCCAGCAGTTCCCCACAGGGGTTGAAGAGCAATCAGCCCCAGCATTTT
NA TRBJ1-5 TRBV6-1 NA CASSWQQGPQHF TGTGCCAGCAGTTGGCAACAGGGACCCCAGCATTTT
NA TRBJ1-1 TRBV5-6 NA CASSVPQPNTEAFF TGTGCCAGCAGCGTCCCTCAGCCGAACACTGAAGCTTTCTTT
NA TRBJ2-3 TRBV7-6 TRBD2 CASILRGTSGGENTKYF TGTGCCAGCATCCTAAGGGGGACTAGCGGGGGAGAGAATACGAAGTATTTT
few TRBJ2-1 TRBV19 NA CASRMDGHNEQFF TGTGCCAGTAGAATGGACGGCCACAATGAGCAGTTCTTC
many TRBJ1-5 TRBV7-2 TRBD1 CASSQNTGGLPPQHF TGTGCCAGCAGCCAGAACACAGGGGGCCTTCCGCCCCAGCATTTT
many TRBJ1-2 TRBV7-8 TRBD1 CASSSRHSPGQGAYGYTF TGTGCCAGCAGCTCACGACATAGCCCGGGACAGGGGGCCTATGGCTACACCTTC
many TRBJ1-6 TRBV7-2 TRBD1 CASSLDRGLNSPLHF TGTGCCAGCAGCTTAGACAGGGGGCTTAATTCACCCCTCCACTTT
NA TRBJ2-5 TRBV7-2 NA CASSLGDNQETQYF TGTGCCAGCAGCTTAGGCGACAACCAAGAGACCCAGTACTTC
NA TRBJ2-1 TRBV9 TRBD2 CASSVASGGAGNEQFF TGTGCCAGCAGCGTCGCTAGCGGGGGGGCCGGGAATGAGCAGTTCTTC
NA TRBJ2-7 TRBV5-4 TRBD1 CASSLRQGHEQYF TGTGCCAGCAGCTTACGACAGGGCCACGAGCAGTACTTC
NA TRBJ2-3 TRBV11-1 NA CASSAGDTQYF TGTGCCAGCTCCGCCGGGGATACGCAGTATTTT
NA TRBJ1-6 TRBV7-2 NA CASSLMRQVTNSPLHF TGTGCCAGCAGCCTAATGAGACAGGTAACTAATTCACCCCTACACTTT
NA TRBJ2-1 TRBV5-4 TRBD2 CASSLTSGGWNEQFF TGTGCCAGCAGCCTTACTAGCGGGGGGTGGAATGAGCAGTTCTTC
NA TRBJ2-7 TRBV29-1 TRBD1 CSTGQGEEQYF TGCAGCACGGGACAGGGTGAAGAGCAGTACTTC
NA TRBJ2-2 TRBV7-2 NA CASSLVSIGELFF TGTGCCAGCAGCTTAGTTTCCATCGGGGAGCTGTTTTTT
NA TRBJ2-3 TRBV28 NA CASSGNPGTNTQYF TGTGCCAGCAGTGGCAACCCCGGAACAAATACGCAGTATTTT
NA TRBJ2-1 TRBV4-2 TRBD2 CASSQDFGGAVGEQFF TGTGCCAGCAGCCAAGATTTCGGGGGGGCTGTGGGTGAGCAGTTCTTC
NA TRBJ1-2 TRBV29-1 TRBD1 CSVEPTGGTGFFGGYTF TGCAGCGTTGAGCCCACCGGCGGGACAGGGTTTTTCGGTGGCTACACCTTC
NA TRBJ1-4 TRBV7-9 TRBD1 CASSLQGGNEKLFF TGTGCCAGCAGCTTACAGGGGGGAAATGAAAAACTGTTTTTT
NA TRBJ2-2 TRBV11-2 NA CASSLDWKNTGELFF TGTGCCAGCAGCTTAGATTGGAAGAACACCGGGGAGCTGTTTTTT
many TRBJ1-1 TRBV12-3/TRBV12-4 NA CASSLVGMNTEAFF TGTGCCAGCAGTCTAGTAGGGATGAACACTGAAGCTTTCTTT
few TRBJ1-1 TRBV7-9 NA CASRFQGGGDTEAFF TGTGCCAGCAGGTTTCAGGGTGGGGGGGACACTGAAGCTTTCTTT
NA TRBJ1-5 TRBV28 NA CASIAGLQPQHF TGTGCCAGCATTGCAGGGCTACAGCCCCAGCATTTT
many TRBJ1-1 TRBV7-2 NA CASSLGRQKAFF TGTGCCAGCAGCTTAGGGCGTCAAAAAGCTTTCTTT
NA TRBJ2-5 TRBV24-1 NA CATSDSASQYF TGTGCCACCAGTGATTCGGCATCACAGTACTTC